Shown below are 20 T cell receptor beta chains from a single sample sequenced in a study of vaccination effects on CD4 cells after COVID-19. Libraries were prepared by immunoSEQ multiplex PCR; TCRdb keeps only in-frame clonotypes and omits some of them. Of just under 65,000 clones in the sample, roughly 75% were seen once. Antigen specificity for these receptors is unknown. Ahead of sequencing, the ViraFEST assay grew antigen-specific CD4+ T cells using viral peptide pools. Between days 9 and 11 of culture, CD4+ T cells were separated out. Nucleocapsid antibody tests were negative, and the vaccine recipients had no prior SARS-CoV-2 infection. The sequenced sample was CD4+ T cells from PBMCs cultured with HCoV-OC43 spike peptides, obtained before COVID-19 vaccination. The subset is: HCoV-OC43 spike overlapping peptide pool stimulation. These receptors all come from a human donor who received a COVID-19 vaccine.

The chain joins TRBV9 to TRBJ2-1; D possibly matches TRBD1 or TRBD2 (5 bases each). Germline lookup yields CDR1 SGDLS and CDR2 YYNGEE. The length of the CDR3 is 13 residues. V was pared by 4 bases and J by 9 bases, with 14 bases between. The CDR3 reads CASSMGPDFEQFF. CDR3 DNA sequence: TGTGCCAGCAGCATGGGACCAGATTTTGAGCAGTTCTTC. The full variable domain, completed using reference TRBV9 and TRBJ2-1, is DSGVTQTPKHLITATGQRVTLRCSPRSGDLSVYWYQQSLDQGLQFLIQYYNGEERAKGNILERFSAQQFPDLHSELNLSSLELGDSALYFCASSMGPDFEQFFGPGTRLTVL.

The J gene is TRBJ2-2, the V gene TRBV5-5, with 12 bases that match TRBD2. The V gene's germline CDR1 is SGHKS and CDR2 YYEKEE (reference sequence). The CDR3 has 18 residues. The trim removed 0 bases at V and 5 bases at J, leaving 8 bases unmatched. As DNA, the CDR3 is TGTGCCAGCAGCTTGGATCCGCTAGCGGGGGGGCGGACCGGGGAGCTGTTTTTT. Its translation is CASSLDPLAGGRTGELFF.

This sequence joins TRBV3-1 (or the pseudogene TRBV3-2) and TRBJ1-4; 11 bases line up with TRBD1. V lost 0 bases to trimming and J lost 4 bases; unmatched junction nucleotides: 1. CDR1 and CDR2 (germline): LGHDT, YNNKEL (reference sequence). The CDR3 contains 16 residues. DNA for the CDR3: TGTGCCAGCAGCCAAGAAGGGACAGGGGGTAATGAAAAACTGTTTTTT. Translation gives CASSQEGTGGNEKLFF.

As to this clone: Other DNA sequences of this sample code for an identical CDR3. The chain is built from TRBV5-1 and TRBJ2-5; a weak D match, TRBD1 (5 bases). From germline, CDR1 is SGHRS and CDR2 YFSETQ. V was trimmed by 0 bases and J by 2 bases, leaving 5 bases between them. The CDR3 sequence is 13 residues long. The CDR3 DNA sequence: TGCGCCAGCAGCTTGGGACAGCAAGAGACCCAGTACTTC. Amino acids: CASSLGQQETQYF.

The CDR3 loop reads CASSQDAGAILPGELFF. CDR3 DNA: TGTGCCAGCAGCCAAGATGCCGGGGCGATTCTTCCCGGGGAGCTGTTTTTT. V usage is TRBV3-1 (or the pseudogene TRBV3-2) and J usage is TRBJ2-2, with D perhaps TRBD1 or TRBD2 (5 bases each). The CDR3 sequence is 17 residues long. V lost 0 bases and J lost 6, with 17 bases in between. The germline CDR1 and CDR2 sequences are LGHDT and YNNKEL (reference sequence).

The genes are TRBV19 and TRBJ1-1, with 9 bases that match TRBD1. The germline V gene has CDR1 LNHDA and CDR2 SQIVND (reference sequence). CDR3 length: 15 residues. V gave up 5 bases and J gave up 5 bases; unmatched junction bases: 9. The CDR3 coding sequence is TGTGCCAGTAGTCCGAAGGGACAGGGAATAACTGAAGCTTTCTTT. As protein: CASSPKGQGITEAFF. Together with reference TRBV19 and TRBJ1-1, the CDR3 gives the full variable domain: DGGITQSPKYLFRKEGQNVTLSCEQNLNHDAMYWYRQDPGQGLRLIYYSQIVNDFQKGDIAEGYSVSREKKESFPLTVTSAQKNPTAFYLCASSPKGQGITEAFFGQGTRLTVV.

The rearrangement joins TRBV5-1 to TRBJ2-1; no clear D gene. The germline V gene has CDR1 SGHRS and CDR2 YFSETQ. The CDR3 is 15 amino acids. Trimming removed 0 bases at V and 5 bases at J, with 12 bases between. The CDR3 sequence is CASSLVGNRDNEQFF. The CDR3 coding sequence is TGCGCCAGCAGCTTGGTAGGAAACCGGGACAATGAGCAGTTCTTC.

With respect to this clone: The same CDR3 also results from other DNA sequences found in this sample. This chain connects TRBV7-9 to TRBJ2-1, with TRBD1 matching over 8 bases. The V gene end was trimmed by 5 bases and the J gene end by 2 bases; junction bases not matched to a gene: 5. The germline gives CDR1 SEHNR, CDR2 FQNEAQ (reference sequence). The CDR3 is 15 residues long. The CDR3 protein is CASSEGQGAYNEQFF. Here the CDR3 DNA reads TGTGCCAGCAGCGAAGGACAGGGCGCCTACAATGAGCAGTTCTTC.

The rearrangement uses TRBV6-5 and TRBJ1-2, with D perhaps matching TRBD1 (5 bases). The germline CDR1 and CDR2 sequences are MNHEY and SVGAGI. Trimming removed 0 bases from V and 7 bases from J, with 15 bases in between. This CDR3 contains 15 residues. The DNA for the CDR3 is TGTGCCAGCAGTTACTCGGAGGTCAGGGCCGGTGGCTACACCTTC. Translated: CASSYSEVRAGGYTF.

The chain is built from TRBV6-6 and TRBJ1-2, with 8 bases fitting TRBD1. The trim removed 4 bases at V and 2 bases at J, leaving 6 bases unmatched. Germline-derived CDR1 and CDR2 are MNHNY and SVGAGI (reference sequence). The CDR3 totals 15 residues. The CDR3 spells CASSLRQGSNYGYTF. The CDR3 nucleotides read TGTGCCAGCAGTTTGAGACAGGGGAGCAACTATGGCTACACCTTC.

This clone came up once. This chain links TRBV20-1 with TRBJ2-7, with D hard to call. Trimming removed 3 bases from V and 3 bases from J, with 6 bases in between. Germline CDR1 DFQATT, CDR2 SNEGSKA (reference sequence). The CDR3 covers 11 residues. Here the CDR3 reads CSASRGYEQYV. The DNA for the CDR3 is TGCAGTGCTAGCCGAGGCTACGAGCAGTACGTC.

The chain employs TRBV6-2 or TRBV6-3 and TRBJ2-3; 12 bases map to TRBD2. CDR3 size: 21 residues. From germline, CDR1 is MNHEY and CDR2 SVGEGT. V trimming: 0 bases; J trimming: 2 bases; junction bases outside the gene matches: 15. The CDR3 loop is CASSYSNRLAGVRFVTDTQYF. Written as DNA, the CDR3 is TGTGCCAGCAGTTACTCGAATAGACTAGCGGGGGTCCGATTTGTCACAGATACGCAGTATTTT.

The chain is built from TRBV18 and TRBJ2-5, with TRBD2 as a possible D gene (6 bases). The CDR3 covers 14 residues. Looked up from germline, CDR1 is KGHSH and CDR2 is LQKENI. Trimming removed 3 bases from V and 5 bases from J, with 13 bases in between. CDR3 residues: CASSPPTSLETQYF. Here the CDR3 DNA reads TGTGCCAGCTCACCCCCGACTAGTTTGGAGACCCAGTACTTC. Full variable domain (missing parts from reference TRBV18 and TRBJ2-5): NAGVMQNPRHLVRRRGQEARLRCSPMKGHSHVYWYRQLPEEGLKFMVYLQKENIIDESGMPKERFSAEFPKEGPSILRIQQVVRGDSAAYFCASSPPTSLETQYFGPGTRLLVL.

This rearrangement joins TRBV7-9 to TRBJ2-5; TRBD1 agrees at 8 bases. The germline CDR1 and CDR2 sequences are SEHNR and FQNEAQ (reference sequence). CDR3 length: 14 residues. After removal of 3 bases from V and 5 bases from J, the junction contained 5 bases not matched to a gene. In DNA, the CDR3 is TGTGCCAGCAGCTTGTTTCAGGGGGCTGAGACCCAGTACTTC. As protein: CASSLFQGAETQYF.

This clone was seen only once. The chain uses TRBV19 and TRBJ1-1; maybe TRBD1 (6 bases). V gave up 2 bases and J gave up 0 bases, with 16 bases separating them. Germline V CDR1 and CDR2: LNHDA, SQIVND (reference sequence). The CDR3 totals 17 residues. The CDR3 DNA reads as TGTGCCAGTAGTATATTAGGGGGAGGTAGGATGAACACTGAAGCTTTCTTT. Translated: CASSILGGGRMNTEAFF.

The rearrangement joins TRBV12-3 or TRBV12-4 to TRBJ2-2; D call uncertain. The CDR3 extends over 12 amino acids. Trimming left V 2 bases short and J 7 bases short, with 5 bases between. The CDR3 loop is CASSLLSGELFF. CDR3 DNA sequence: TGTGCCAGCAGTTTATTAAGCGGGGAGCTGTTTTTT.

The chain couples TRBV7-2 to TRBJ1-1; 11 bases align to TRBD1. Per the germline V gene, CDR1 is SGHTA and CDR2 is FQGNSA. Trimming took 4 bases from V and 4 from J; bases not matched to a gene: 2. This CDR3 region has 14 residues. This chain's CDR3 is CASSWGTGGTEAFF. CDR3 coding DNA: TGTGCCAGCAGCTGGGGGACAGGGGGCACTGAAGCTTTCTTT.

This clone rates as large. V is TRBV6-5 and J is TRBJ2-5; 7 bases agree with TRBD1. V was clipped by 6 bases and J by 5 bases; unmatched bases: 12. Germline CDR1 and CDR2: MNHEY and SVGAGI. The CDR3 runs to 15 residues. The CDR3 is CASSAGTTGDETQYF. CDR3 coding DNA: TGTGCCAGCAGCGCGGGCACAACAGGGGACGAGACCCAGTACTTC.

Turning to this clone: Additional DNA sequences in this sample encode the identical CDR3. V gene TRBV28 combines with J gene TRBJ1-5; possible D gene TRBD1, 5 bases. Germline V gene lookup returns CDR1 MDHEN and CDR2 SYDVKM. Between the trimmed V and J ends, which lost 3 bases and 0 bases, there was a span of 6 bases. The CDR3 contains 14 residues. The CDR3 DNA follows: TGTGCCAGCAGTTTGGGGGGTAGCAATCAGCCCCAGCATTTT. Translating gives CASSLGGSNQPQHF.

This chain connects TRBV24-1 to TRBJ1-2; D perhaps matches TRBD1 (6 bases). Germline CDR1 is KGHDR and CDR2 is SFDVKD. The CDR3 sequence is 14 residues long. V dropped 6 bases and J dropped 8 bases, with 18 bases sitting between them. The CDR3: CATSLGTTAGGYTF. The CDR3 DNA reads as TGTGCCACCAGTTTGGGGACAACGGCCGGGGGCTACACCTTC.